What follows are 5 T cell receptor beta chains derived from one specimen sequenced in a study of blood T cell repertoires in COVID-19. This table comes from immunoSEQ multiplex PCR, and its TCRdb copy is limited to in-frame clones, with some not included. The profile shows 200,000 or so clones, 80% to 90% of them singletons. Sequencing was performed on PBMCs or T cells enriched from blood (not recorded which). The receptors derive from a woman between 40 and 50 years old with acute COVID-19.

The chain has TRBV6-5 and TRBJ2-7; TRBD2 matches 9 bases. CDR1 and CDR2 from the germline V gene are MNHEY and SVGAGI. This CDR3 has 16 residues. V shed 2 bases, J shed 0 bases, and the junction held 5 bases outside the gene matches. This CDR3 is CASSYPASGNSYEQYF. The DNA for the CDR3 is TGTGCCAGCAGTTACCCCGCTAGCGGGAACTCCTACGAGCAGTACTTC.

The CDR3 loop reads CASSWTAQLSGANVLTF. The CDR3 nucleotides are TGTGCCAGCAGCTGGACAGCCCAACTATCTGGGGCCAACGTCCTGACTTTC. The chain links TRBV6-2 or TRBV6-3 to TRBJ2-6; D may be TRBD1 (6 bases). CDR1 and CDR2 (germline): MNHEY, SVGEGT. This CDR3 spans 17 amino acids. The V and J ends lost 6 bases and 1 base respectively, with 16 bases between them.

This clone turned up a few times. This rearrangement joins TRBV30 to TRBJ1-2; no reliable D call. The CDR3 is 13 amino acids. In germline, CDR1 is GTSNPN, CDR2 SVGIG (reference sequence). V was clipped by 2 bases and J by 3 bases, with 10 bases between them. The DNA of the CDR3 is TGTGCCTGGAGTTACCGGACTGACTATGGCTACACCTTC. Protein product: CAWSYRTDYGYTF.

In nucleotides, the CDR3 is TGCGCCAGCAGTGAGGTATCTCTAGCCAAAAACATTCAGTACTTC. Amino acids: CASSEVSLAKNIQYF. This chain links TRBV10-2 with TRBJ2-4; D not certain. The V end was cut by 2 bases, the J end by 0 bases, with 8 bases between. The CDR3 spans 15 residues. Germline CDR1 and CDR2: WSHSY and SAAADI.

V usage is TRBV28 and J usage is TRBJ2-1, with TRBD2 matching 13 bases. Germline loops: CDR1 MDHEN, CDR2 SYDVKM. The length of the CDR3 is 16 residues. The V segment lost 4 bases and the J segment 9 bases; nucleotides outside the gene matches: 9. In nucleotides, the CDR3 is TGTGCCAGCAGTTATACACTAGCGGGAGGGGTCACTGAGCAGTTCTTC. Amino acid sequence: CASSYTLAGGVTEQFF.